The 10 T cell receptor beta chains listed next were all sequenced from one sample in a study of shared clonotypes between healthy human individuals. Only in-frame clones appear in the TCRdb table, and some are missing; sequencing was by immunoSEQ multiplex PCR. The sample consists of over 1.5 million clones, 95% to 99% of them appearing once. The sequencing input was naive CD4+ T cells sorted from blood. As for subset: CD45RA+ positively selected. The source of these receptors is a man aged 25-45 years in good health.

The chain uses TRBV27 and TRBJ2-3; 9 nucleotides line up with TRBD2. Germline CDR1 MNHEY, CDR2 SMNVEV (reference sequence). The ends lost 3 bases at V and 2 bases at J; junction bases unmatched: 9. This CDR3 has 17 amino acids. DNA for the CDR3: TGTGCCAGCAGTTTCCTCCGACTAGCGGAGTACACAGATACGCAGTATTTT. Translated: CASSFLRLAEYTDTQYF.

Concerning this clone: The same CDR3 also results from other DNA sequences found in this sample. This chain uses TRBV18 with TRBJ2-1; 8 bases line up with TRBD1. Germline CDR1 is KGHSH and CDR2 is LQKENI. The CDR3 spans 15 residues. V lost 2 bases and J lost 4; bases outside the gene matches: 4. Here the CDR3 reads CASSPRTGFYNEQFF. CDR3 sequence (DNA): TGTGCCAGCTCACCAAGGACAGGGTTTTACAATGAGCAGTTCTTC.

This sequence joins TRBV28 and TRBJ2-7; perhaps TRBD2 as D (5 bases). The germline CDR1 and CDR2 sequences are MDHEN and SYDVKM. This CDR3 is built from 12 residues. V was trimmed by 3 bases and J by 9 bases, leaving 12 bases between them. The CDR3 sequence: CASSFRGLRQYF. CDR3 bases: TGTGCCAGCAGTTTTCGGGGTTTGCGGCAGTACTTC.

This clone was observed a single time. The DNA for the CDR3 is TGTGCCAGCAGCGTATCCCCCTCGACCTTGGGTCCCCAGCATTTT. Encoded protein: CASSVSPSTLGPQHF. The chain combines TRBV9 with TRBJ1-5; D gene uncertain. Trimming stripped 1 base from V and 10 bases from J, with 18 bases between. This CDR3 spans 15 amino acids. CDR1 and CDR2 (germline): SGDLS, YYNGEE.

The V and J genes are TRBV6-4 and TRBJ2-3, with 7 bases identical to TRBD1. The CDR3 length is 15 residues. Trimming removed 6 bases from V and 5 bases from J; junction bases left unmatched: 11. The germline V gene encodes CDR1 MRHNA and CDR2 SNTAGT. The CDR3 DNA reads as TGTGCCAGCAGCCGGGACAGTGGTTTCGAAGATACGCAGTATTTT. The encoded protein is CASSRDSGFEDTQYF.

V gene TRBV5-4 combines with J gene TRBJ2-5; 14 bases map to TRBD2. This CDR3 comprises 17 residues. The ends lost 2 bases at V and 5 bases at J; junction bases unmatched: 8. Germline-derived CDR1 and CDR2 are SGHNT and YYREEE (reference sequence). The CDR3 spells CASSLGTSGRVRETQYF. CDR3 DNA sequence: TGTGCCAGCAGCTTAGGGACTAGCGGGAGAGTGAGGGAGACCCAGTACTTC. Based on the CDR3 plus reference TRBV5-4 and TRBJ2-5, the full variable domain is ETGVTQSPTHLIKTRGQQVTLRCSSQSGHNTVSWYQQALGQGPQFIFQYYREEENGRGNFPPRFSGLQFPNYSSELNVNALELDDSALYLCASSLGTSGRVRETQYFGPGTRLLVL.

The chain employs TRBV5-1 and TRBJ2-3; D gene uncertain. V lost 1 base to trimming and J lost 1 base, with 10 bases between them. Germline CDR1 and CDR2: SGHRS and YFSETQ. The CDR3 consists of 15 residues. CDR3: CASSLSRTRTDTQYF. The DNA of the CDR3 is TGCGCCAGCAGCTTGAGCAGGACCCGCACAGATACGCAGTATTTT.

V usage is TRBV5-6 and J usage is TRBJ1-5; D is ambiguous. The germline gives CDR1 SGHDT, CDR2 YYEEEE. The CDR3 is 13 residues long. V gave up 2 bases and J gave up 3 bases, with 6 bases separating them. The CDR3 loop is CASSFWPNQPQHF. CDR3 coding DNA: TGTGCCAGCAGCTTCTGGCCCAATCAGCCCCAGCATTTT.

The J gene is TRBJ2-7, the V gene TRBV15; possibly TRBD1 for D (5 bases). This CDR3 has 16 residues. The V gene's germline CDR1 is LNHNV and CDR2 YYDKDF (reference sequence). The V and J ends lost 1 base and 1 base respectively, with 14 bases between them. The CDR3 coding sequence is TGTGCCACCAGCAGAGGCCTGACAGAGAGTTCCTACGAGCAGTACTTC. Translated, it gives CATSRGLTESSYEQYF. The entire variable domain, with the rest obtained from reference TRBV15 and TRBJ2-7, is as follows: DAMVIQNPRYQVTQFGKPVTLSCSQTLNHNVMYWYQQKSSQAPKLLFHYYDKDFNNEADTPDNFQSRRPNTSFCFLDIRSPGLGDTAMYLCATSRGLTESSYEQYFGPGTRLTVT.

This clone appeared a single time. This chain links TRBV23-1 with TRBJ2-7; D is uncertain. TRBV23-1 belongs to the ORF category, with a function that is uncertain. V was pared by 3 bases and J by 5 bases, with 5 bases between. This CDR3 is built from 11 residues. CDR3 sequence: CASSQGHEQYF. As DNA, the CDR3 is TGCGCCAGCAGTCAGGGCCACGAGCAGTACTTC.